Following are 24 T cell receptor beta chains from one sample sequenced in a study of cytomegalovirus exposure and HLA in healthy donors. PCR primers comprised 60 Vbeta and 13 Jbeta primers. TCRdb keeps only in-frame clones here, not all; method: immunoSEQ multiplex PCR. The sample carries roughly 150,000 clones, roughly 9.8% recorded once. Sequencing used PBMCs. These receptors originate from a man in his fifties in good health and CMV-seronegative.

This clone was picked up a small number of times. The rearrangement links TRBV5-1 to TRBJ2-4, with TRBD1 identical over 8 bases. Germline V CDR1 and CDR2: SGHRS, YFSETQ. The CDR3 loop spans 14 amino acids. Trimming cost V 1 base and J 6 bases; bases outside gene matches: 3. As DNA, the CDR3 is TGCGCCAGCAGCTTGTGGGGGACAGGAAACATTCAGTACTTC. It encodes CASSLWGTGNIQYF. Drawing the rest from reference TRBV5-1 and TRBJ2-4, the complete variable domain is KAGVTQTPRYLIKTRGQQVTLSCSPISGHRSVSWYQQTPGQGLQFLFEYFSETQRNKGNFPGRFSGRQFSNSRSEMNVSTLELGDSALYLCASSLWGTGNIQYFGAGTRLSVL.

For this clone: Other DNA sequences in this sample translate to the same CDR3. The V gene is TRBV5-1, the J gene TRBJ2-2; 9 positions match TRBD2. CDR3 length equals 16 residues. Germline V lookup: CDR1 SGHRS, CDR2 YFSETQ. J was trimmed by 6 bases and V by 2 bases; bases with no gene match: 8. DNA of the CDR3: TGCGCCAGCAGCTTCACCGGGACTAGCCCCTCCGGGGAGCTGTTTTTT. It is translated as CASSFTGTSPSGELFF.

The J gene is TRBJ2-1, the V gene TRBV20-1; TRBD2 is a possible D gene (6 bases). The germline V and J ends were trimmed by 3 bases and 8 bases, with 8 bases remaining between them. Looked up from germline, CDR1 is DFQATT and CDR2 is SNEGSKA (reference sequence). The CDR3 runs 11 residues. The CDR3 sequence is CSASGRDEQFF. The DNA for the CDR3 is TGCAGTGCTAGCGGGAGAGATGAGCAGTTCTTC.

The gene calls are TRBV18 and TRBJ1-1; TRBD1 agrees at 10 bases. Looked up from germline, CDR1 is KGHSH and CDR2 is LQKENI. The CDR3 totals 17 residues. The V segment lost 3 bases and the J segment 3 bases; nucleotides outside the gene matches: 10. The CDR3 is CASSPFNPGQGDTEAFF. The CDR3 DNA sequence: TGTGCCAGCTCACCCTTTAATCCTGGACAGGGGGACACTGAAGCTTTCTTT. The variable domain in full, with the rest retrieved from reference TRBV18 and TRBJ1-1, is NAGVMQNPRHLVRRRGQEARLRCSPMKGHSHVYWYRQLPEEGLKFMVYLQKENIIDESGMPKERFSAEFPKEGPSILRIQQVVRGDSAAYFCASSPFNPGQGDTEAFFGQGTRLTVV.

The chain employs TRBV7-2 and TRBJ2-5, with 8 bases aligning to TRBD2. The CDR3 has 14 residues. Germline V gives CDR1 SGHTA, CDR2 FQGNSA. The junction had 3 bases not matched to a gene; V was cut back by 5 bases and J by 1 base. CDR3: CASSRSGTQETQYF. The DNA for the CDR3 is TGTGCCAGCAGCCGTAGCGGGACCCAAGAGACCCAGTACTTC.

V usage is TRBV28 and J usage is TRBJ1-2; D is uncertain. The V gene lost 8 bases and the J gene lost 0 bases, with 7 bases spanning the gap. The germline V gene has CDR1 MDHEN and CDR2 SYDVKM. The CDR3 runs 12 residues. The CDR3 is CASRSPNYGYTF. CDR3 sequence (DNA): TGTGCCAGCCGGTCCCCTAACTATGGCTACACCTTC.

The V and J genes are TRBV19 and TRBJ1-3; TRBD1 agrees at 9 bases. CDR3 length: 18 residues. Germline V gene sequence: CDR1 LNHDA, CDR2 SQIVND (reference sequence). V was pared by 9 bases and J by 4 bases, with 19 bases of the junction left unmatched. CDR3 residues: CASTRSPTGTGRGNTIYF. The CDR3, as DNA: TGTGCCAGCACGAGGTCACCAACCGGGACAGGGAGAGGAAACACCATATATTTT.

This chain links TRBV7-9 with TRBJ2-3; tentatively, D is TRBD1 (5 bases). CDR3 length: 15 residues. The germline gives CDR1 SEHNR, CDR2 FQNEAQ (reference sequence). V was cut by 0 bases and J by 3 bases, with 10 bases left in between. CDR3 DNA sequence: TGTGCCAGCAGCTTAGCGGTTGCAGGGACAGATACGCAGTATTTT. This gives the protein CASSLAVAGTDTQYF. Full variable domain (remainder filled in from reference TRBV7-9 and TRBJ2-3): DTGVSQNPRHKITKRGQNVTFRCDPISEHNRLYWYRQTLGQGPEFLTYFQNEAQLEKSRLLSDRFSAERPKGSFSTLEIQRTEQGDSAMYLCASSLAVAGTDTQYFGPGTRLTVL.

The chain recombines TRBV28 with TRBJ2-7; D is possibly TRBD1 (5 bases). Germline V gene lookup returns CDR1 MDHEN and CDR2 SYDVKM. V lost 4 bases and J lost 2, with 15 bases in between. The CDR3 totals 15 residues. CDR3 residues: CASSSVVGATYEQYF. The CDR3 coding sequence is TGTGCCAGCAGTTCCGTGGTAGGGGCCACCTACGAGCAGTACTTC.

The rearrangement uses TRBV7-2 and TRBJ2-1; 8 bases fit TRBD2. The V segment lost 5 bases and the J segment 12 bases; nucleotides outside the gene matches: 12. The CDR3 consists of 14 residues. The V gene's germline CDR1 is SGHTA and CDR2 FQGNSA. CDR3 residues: CASSPGGAVIRQFF. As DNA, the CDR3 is TGTGCCAGCAGCCCCGGGGGGGCGGTAATAAGGCAGTTCTTC.

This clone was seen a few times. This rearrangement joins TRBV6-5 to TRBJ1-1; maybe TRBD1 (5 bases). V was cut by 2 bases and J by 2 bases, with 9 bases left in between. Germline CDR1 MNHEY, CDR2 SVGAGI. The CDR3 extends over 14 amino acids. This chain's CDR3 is CASSYQGVNTEAFF. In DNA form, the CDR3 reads TGTGCCAGCAGTTACCAAGGGGTTAACACTGAAGCTTTCTTT.

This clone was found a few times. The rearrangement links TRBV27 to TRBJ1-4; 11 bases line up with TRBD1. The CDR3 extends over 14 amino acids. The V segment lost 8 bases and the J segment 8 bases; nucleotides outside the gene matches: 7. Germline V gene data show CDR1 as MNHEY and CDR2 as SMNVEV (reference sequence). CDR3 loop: CASSTGTGGEKLFF. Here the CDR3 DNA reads TGTGCCAGCTCCACCGGGACAGGGGGAGAAAAACTGTTTTTT.

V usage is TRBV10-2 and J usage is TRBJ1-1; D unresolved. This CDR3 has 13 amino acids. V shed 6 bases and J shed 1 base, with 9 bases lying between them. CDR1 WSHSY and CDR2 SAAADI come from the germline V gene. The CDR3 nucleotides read TGCGCCAGCAGGCCCCACAGGAACACTGAAGCTTTCTTT. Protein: CASRPHRNTEAFF.

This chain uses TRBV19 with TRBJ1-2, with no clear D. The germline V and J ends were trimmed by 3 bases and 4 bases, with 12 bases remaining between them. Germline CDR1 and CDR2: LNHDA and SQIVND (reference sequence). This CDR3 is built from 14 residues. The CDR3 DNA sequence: TGTGCCAGTAGTATCCGGGGAGTGAGCTATGGCTACACCTTC. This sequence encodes CASSIRGVSYGYTF.

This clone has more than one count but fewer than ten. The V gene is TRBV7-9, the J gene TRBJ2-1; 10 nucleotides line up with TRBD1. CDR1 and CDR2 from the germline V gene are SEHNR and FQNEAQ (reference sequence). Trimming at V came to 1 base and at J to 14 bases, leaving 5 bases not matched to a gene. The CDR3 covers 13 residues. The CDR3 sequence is CASSLEMGTGEFF. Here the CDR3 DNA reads TGTGCCAGCAGCTTAGAAATGGGGACAGGGGAGTTCTTC.

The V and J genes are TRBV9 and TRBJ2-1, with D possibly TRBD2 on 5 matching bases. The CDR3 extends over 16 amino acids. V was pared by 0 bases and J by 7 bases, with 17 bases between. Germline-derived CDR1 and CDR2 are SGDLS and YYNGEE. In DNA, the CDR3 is TGTGCCAGCAGCGTAGAGGGAGCGGTCATCGGGAATGAGCAGTTCTTC. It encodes CASSVEGAVIGNEQFF.

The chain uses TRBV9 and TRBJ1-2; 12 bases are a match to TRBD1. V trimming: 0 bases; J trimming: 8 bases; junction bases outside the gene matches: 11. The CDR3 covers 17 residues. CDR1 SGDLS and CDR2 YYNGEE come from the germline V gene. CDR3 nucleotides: TGTGCCAGCAGCGTAGGGGGGGACAGGGGGCGCGTCGGGGGCTACACCTTC. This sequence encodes CASSVGGDRGRVGGYTF.

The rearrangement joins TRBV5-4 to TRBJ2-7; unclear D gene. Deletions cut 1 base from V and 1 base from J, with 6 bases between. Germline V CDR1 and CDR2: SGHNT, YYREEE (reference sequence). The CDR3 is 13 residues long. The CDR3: CASSLTASYEQYF. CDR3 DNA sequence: TGTGCCAGCAGCTTGACAGCATCCTACGAGCAGTACTTC.

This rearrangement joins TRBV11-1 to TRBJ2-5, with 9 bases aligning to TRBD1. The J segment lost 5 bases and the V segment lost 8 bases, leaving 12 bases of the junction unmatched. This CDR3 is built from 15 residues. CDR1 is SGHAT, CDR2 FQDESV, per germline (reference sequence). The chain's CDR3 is CASSPRDRVEETQYF. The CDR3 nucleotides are TGTGCCAGCTCCCCCCGGGACAGGGTAGAGGAGACCCAGTACTTC.

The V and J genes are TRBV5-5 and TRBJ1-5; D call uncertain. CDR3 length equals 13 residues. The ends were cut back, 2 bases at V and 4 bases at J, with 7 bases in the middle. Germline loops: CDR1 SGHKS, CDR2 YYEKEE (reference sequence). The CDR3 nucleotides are TGTGCCAGCAGCTTTACATCGAATCAGCCCCAGCATTTT. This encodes CASSFTSNQPQHF.

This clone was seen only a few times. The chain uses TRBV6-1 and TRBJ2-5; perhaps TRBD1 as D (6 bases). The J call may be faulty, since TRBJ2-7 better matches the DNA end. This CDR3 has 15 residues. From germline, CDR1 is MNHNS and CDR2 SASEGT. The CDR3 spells CASSDPRGTTYEQYF. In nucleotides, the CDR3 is TGTGCCAGCAGTGATCCCAGGGGAACCACCTACGAGCAGTACTTC.

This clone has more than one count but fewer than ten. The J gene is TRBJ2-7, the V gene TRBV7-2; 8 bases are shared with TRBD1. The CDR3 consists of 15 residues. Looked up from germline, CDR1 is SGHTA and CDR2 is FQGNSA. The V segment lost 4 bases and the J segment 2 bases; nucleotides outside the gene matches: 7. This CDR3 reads CASSSRQGFAYEQYF. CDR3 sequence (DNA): TGTGCCAGCAGCTCCCGACAGGGGTTCGCCTACGAGCAGTACTTC.

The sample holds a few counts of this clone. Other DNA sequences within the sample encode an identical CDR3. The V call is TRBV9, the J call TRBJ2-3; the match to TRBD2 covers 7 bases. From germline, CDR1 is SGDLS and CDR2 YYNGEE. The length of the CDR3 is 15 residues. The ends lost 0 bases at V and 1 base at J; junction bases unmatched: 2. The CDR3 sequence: CASSVGGGRTDTQYF. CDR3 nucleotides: TGTGCCAGCAGCGTAGGGGGGGGACGCACAGATACGCAGTATTTT.

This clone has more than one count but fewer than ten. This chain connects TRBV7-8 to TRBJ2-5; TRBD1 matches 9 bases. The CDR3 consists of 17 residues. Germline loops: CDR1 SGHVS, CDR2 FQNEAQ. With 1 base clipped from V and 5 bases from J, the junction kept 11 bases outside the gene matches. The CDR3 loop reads CASSLVGDREMSETQYF. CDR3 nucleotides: TGTGCCAGCAGCTTAGTGGGGGACAGGGAGATGTCGGAGACCCAGTACTTC. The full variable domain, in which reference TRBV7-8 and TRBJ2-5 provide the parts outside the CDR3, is GAGVSQSPRYKVAKRGQDVALRCDPISGHVSLFWYQQALGQGPEFLTYFQNEAQLDKSGLPSDRFFAERPEGSVSTLKIQRTQQEDSAVYLCASSLVGDREMSETQYFGPGTRLLVL.